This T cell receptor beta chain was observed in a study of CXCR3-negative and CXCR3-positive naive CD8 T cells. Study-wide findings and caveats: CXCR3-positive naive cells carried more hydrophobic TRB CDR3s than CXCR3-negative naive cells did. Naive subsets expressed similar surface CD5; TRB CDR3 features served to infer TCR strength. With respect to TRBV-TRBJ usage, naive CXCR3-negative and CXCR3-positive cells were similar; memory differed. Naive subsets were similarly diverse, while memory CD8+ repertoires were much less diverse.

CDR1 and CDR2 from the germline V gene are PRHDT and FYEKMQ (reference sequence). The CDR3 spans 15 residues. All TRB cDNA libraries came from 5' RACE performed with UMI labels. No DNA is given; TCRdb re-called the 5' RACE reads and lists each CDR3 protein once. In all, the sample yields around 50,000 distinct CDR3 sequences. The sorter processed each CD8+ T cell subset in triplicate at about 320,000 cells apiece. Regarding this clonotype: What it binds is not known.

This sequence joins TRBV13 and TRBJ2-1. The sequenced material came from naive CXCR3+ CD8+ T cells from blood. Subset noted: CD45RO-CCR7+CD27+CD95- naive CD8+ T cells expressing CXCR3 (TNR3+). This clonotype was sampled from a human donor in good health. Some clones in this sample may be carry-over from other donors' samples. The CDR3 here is CASSPQASSYNEQFF.